One T cell receptor (beta chain) is described in this entry. The source of the sample is a study of OX40 agonist ivuxolimab in advanced cancers. Overall study context: Treatment of patients was with ivuxolimab, an agonistic anti-OX40 (CD134) antibody. Patients treated during dose escalation were battling hepatocellular carcinoma, melanoma, renal cell or head and neck cancer.

The data were produced by immunoSEQ multiplex PCR, yet TCRdb's version contains in-frame clones alone and is incomplete. Among over 90,000 clones, roughly 94% were seen once, and the ten largest hold 0.15% to 0.2%. The J segment lost 0 bases and the V segment lost 0 bases, leaving 9 bases of the junction unmatched. CDR1 is SGHRS, CDR2 YFSETQ, per germline. CDR3 length: 18 amino acids. V and J are TRBV5-1 and TRBJ2-3; 8 bases align to TRBD1. This TCR was recovered from an adult with an advanced solid tumor such as melanoma, head and neck, liver or kidney cancer. The specimen comprised CD4+ or CD8+ T cells sorted from blood, sampled in a trial of the OX40 agonist ivuxolimab. In nucleotides, the CDR3 is TGCGCCAGCAGCTTGGCCGATTGGACAGGGCCTAGCACAGATACGCAGTATTTT. It codes for CASSLADWTGPSTDTQYF.